This section outlines one TCR beta chain sequence together with its context. Its antigen is as yet unknown. CDR3 length equals 14 residues. V was shortened by 2 bases and J by 8 bases, with 10 bases between the two germline ends. From germline, CDR1 is MDHEN and CDR2 SYDVKM. Constant-region reverse primers amplified full-length variable regions, followed by semi-nested Nested Universal Primer A PCR. TCRdb reanalysed the 5' RACE reads using MiXCR and keeps one entry per CDR3 protein. This sample has nearly 55,000 distinct CDR3 sequences, with 17% found just once. Overall study results and limits: Tumor memory CD4+ T cell TCR gene usage was found to cluster with blood and lymph node memory CD4+ cells and with lymph node naive CD4+ cells. The larger-cohort validation was restricted to a single TCR beta V-J rearrangement rather than whole repertoires. Tumor Treg TCRs overlapped most with tumor naive CD4+ cells.

This sequence originates from a female donor with breast cancer. The chain links TRBV28 to TRBJ1-6; no clear D gene. The sequencing sample was made of naive CD4+ T cells sorted from blood. Subset indicated: naive CD4+ T cells, CD4+CD45RA+CD25-. CDR3 region: CASSLGFFDSPLHF. CDR3 in DNA: TGTGCCAGCAGTTTAGGATTTTTTGATTCACCCCTCCACTTT. Together with reference TRBV28 and TRBJ1-6, the CDR3 gives the full variable domain: DVKVTQSSRYLVKRTGEKVFLECVQDMDHENMFWYRQDPGLGLRLIYFSYDVKMKEKGDIPEGYSVSREKKERFSLILESASTNQTSMYLCASSLGFFDSPLHFGNGTRLTVT.